This T cell receptor (beta chain) originates from a study of OX40 agonist ivuxolimab in advanced cancers. The method was immunoSEQ multiplex PCR; TCRdb's version includes in-frame clones alone and lacks a portion of them. The sample consists of around 45,000 clones, about nine tenths of them appearing once. Autoimmune disease history or systemic immunosuppression was exclusionary. The receptor was isolated from an adult with an advanced solid tumor such as melanoma, head and neck, liver or kidney cancer. The specimen comprised CD4+ or CD8+ T cells sorted from blood, sampled in a trial of the OX40 agonist ivuxolimab.

The CDR3: CASSMTGYQPQHF. The CDR3 DNA is TGTGCCAGCAGTATGACAGGTTATCAGCCCCAGCATTTT. The rearrangement uses TRBV27 and TRBJ1-5, with a possible D match to TRBD1 (6 bases). The V end lost 5 bases, the J end lost 5 bases, and 10 bases lay between the germline ends. This CDR3 region has 13 residues. Germline CDR1 MNHEY, CDR2 SMNVEV (reference sequence).